A single sample is the source of the 27 T cell receptor beta chains below, sequenced in a study of Ad26.COV2.S vaccination and SARS-CoV-2 variants. TCRdb keeps only in-frame clones here, not all; method: immunoSEQ multiplex PCR. In the table there are hundreds of thousands of clones, more than 70% of which are singletons. Treatment given: around 19 received Ad26.COV2.S at low or high dose, single or two shots; about 5 received placebo; per-sample allocation not given. At day 63 after the first vaccine or placebo injection, samples were drawn. The sample was peripheral blood, taken in a trial of Ad26.COV2.S vaccine versus placebo. These receptors were obtained from a person aged 18-60 years who received the Ad26.COV2.S COVID-19 vaccine or a placebo.

The chain uses TRBV5-4 and TRBJ2-7; tentative D call: TRBD2 (6 bases). CDR1 is SGHNT, CDR2 YYREEE, per germline (reference sequence). This CDR3 region has 15 residues. Trimming took 0 bases from V and 8 from J, leaving 18 bases between them. The CDR3 DNA follows: TGTGCCAGCAGCTTGGACGGGAGTACTCCTACGAAGCAGTACTTC. Amino acid sequence: CASSLDGSTPTKQYF.

This clone was detected a few times. J is TRBJ2-5 and V is TRBV27, with TRBD2 matching 10 bases. Unmatched junction bases numbered 13, after V lost 3 bases and J lost 9 bases. The CDR3 spans 16 residues. Germline assignment: CDR1 MNHEY and CDR2 SMNVEV (reference sequence). The CDR3 sequence is CASSFGSGGGAGAQYF. For the CDR3, the DNA is TGTGCCAGCAGTTTCGGCAGCGGGGGGGGCGCCGGGGCCCAGTACTTC.

V is TRBV30 and J is TRBJ1-5; perhaps TRBD1 as D (6 bases). There are 13 residues in the CDR3. Germline V lookup: CDR1 GTSNPN, CDR2 SVGIG (reference sequence). V lost 3 bases and J 7 bases, leaving 13 bases between the germline ends. CDR3 nucleotide sequence: TGTGCCTGGAGCCAAAGGGGGGAACAGCCCCAGCATTTT. Its protein is CAWSQRGEQPQHF.

The rearrangement joins TRBV6-5 to TRBJ1-5, with 8 positions matching TRBD1. CDR3 length: 14 residues. V shed 5 bases and J 6 bases; nucleotides not matched to a gene: 6. CDR1 is MNHEY and CDR2 is SVGAGI in the germline V gene. CDR3 sequence: CASSQGASLQPQHF. The CDR3 DNA sequence: TGTGCCAGCAGTCAGGGGGCATCCCTTCAGCCCCAGCATTTT.

The V call is TRBV21-1, the J call TRBJ1-1. TRBV21-1 has pseudogene status. This CDR3 is built from 16 residues. The CDR3 sequence: CASSKSVAKIRTEAFF. For the CDR3, the DNA is TGTGCCAGCAGCAAAAGTGTAGCTAAAATTCGCACTGAAGCTTTCTTT.

This sequence joins TRBV30 and TRBJ2-5; 9 bases match TRBD1. The ends lost 2 bases at V and 5 bases at J; junction bases unmatched: 3. Germline CDR1 and CDR2: GTSNPN and SVGIG (reference sequence). This CDR3 contains 13 residues. The CDR3 loop is CAWSSDRGETQYF. The CDR3 DNA follows: TGTGCCTGGAGTTCGGACAGGGGCGAGACCCAGTACTTC.

CDR3 nucleotides: TGTGCCTGGAGCCGTGCTGTCGTCGAGGGGCGGCTGGGTTCACCCCTCCACTTT. Translating gives CAWSRAVVEGRLGSPLHF. The chain has TRBV30 and TRBJ1-6; D possibly corresponds to TRBD1 (5 bases). The V gene lost 3 bases and the J gene lost 9 bases, with 27 bases spanning the gap. This CDR3 comprises 18 residues. CDR1 is GTSNPN and CDR2 is SVGIG in the germline V gene (reference sequence).

The chain combines TRBV7-8 with TRBJ1-1, with TRBD1 as a possible D gene (5 bases). V gave up 5 bases and J gave up 1 base, with 14 bases separating them. The V gene's germline CDR1 is SGHVS and CDR2 FQNEAQ. CDR3 size: 15 residues. Written as DNA, the CDR3 is TGTGCCAGCAGCCTCATCCAGGGCCAGAACACTGAAGCTTTCTTT. Translated: CASSLIQGQNTEAFF.

V usage is TRBV19 and J usage is TRBJ2-7; TRBD2 aligns across 11 bases. Germline-derived CDR1 and CDR2 are LNHDA and SQIVND (reference sequence). This CDR3 contains 15 residues. V lost 3 bases to trimming and J lost 4 bases; unmatched junction nucleotides: 5. The CDR3 nucleotides are TGTGCCAGTAGTATTGACGGACTAGCGGGTTACGAGCAGTACTTC. Translation gives CASSIDGLAGYEQYF.

This rearrangement joins TRBV29-1 to TRBJ1-4; 7 nucleotides agree with TRBD1. From germline, CDR1 is SQVTM and CDR2 ANQGSEA. The CDR3 loop spans 13 amino acids. CDR3 amino acids: CGTNRGEGEKLFF. Written as DNA, the CDR3 is TGCGGAACGAACAGGGGAGAGGGTGAAAAACTGTTTTTT.

The chain employs TRBV5-1 and TRBJ1-6; no clear D. The CDR3 has 15 amino acids. Per the germline V gene, CDR1 is SGHRS and CDR2 is YFSETQ. Trimming shortened V by 0 bases and J by 4 bases, and 8 bases separated the two germline ends. The CDR3 DNA reads TGCGCCAGCAGCTTGGACGGAGTGTATAATTCACCCCTCCACTTT. Encoded protein: CASSLDGVYNSPLHF. Looking up the rest from reference TRBV5-1 and TRBJ1-6 gives the full variable domain: KAGVTQTPRYLIKTRGQQVTLSCSPISGHRSVSWYQQTPGQGLQFLFEYFSETQRNKGNFPGRFSGRQFSNSRSEMNVSTLELGDSALYLCASSLDGVYNSPLHFGNGTRLTVT.

V gene TRBV4-3 combines with J gene TRBJ1-3, with a tentative D call TRBD1 (6 bases). V dropped 3 bases and J dropped 4 bases, with 16 bases sitting between them. Germline V gene data show CDR1 as LGHNA and CDR2 as YSLEER. The CDR3 sequence is 16 residues long. The CDR3 is CASSHPGRGGGNTIYF. In DNA, the CDR3 is TGCGCCAGCAGCCACCCAGGCAGGGGAGGGGGAAACACCATATATTTT.

The rearrangement uses TRBV18 and TRBJ1-1; TRBD1 aligns across 7 bases. The V segment lost 3 bases and the J segment 4 bases; nucleotides outside the gene matches: 5. Germline loops: CDR1 KGHSH, CDR2 LQKENI. This CDR3 is built from 14 residues. This chain's CDR3 is CASSPRDSRTEAFF. The DNA for the CDR3 is TGTGCCAGCTCACCGAGGGACAGCCGCACTGAAGCTTTCTTT. Based on the CDR3 plus reference TRBV18 and TRBJ1-1, the full variable domain is NAGVMQNPRHLVRRRGQEARLRCSPMKGHSHVYWYRQLPEEGLKFMVYLQKENIIDESGMPKERFSAEFPKEGPSILRIQQVVRGDSAAYFCASSPRDSRTEAFFGQGTRLTVV.

The chain couples TRBV14 to TRBJ1-1; a weak D match, TRBD1 (5 bases). From germline, CDR1 is SGHDN and CDR2 FVKESK. V lost 6 bases, J lost 2 bases, and 10 bases lay in between. This CDR3 is 13 amino acids long. The CDR3 DNA reads TGTGCCAGCAGTCGGACATTTAACACTGAAGCTTTCTTT. Its translation is CASSRTFNTEAFF.

This clone was observed a single time. V and J are TRBV7-9 and TRBJ2-7, with D tentatively TRBD2 (5 bases). The germline gives CDR1 SEHNR, CDR2 FQNEAQ (reference sequence). The CDR3 runs to 12 residues. With 5 bases removed from V and 4 bases from J, the gap between germline ends came to 9 bases. This chain's CDR3 is CASSTGIYEQYF. The CDR3 coding sequence is TGTGCCAGCAGCACCGGGATTTACGAGCAGTACTTC.

V gene TRBV7-8 combines with J gene TRBJ1-6; the D gene is possibly TRBD1 (6 bases). The CDR3 extends over 13 amino acids. CDR1 SGHVS and CDR2 FQNEAQ come from the germline V gene. V was shortened by 5 bases and J by 10 bases, with 12 bases between the two germline ends. In nucleotides, the CDR3 is TGTGCCAGCAGCGGGCAGGGGTCATCACCCCTCCACTTT. Translating it yields CASSGQGSSPLHF.

This clone occurred once. The chain recombines TRBV4-2 with TRBJ2-5; 8 nucleotides agree with TRBD2. Per the germline V gene, CDR1 is LGHNA and CDR2 is YNFKEQ. V dropped 4 bases and J dropped 1; count of bases not matched to a gene: 5. The CDR3 has 15 residues. This CDR3 is CASSPGGVSQETQYF. The CDR3 coding sequence is TGTGCCAGCAGCCCCGGGGGGGTATCCCAAGAGACCCAGTACTTC.

The chain carries TRBV6-5 and TRBJ2-7, with no clear D. Deletions cut 6 bases from V and 2 bases from J, with 14 bases between. Germline V gene lookup returns CDR1 MNHEY and CDR2 SVGAGI. The CDR3 has 14 residues. CDR3 region: CASRRSQEPYEQYF. CDR3 DNA sequence: TGTGCCAGCAGACGGTCGCAGGAGCCCTACGAGCAGTACTTC.

This clone has just one count. This chain links TRBV30 with TRBJ1-4; no reliable D call. CDR1 and CDR2 from the germline V gene are GTSNPN and SVGIG (reference sequence). Trimming left V 2 bases short and J 0 bases short, with 7 bases between. This CDR3 contains 14 residues. The CDR3 DNA reads as TGTGCCTGGAGTCGCCTTGCAACTAATGAAAAACTGTTTTTT. Encoded protein: CAWSRLATNEKLFF.

The V and J genes are TRBV14 and TRBJ1-3; 7 bases map to TRBD1. This CDR3 spans 15 amino acids. V gave up 4 bases and J gave up 4 bases; unmatched junction bases: 7. Per germline, CDR1 SGHDN and CDR2 FVKESK. Written as DNA, the CDR3 is TGTGCCAGCAGCCGCTCGACAGGGTTCGGAAACACCATATATTTT. It encodes CASSRSTGFGNTIYF. Combining the CDR3 with reference TRBV14 and TRBJ1-3 gives the whole variable domain EAGVTQFPSHSVIEKGQTVTLRCDPISGHDNLYWYRRVMGKEIKFLLHFVKESKQDESGMPNNRFLAERTGGTYSTLKVQPAELEDSGVYFCASSRSTGFGNTIYFGEGSWLTVV.

The chain joins TRBV19 to TRBJ1-4, with 10 bases that match TRBD1. The length of the CDR3 is 15 residues. V lost 7 bases and J lost 6; bases outside the gene matches: 8. Germline-derived CDR1 and CDR2 are LNHDA and SQIVND (reference sequence). Here the CDR3 reads CASTQPGTGDEKLFF. Written as DNA, the CDR3 is TGTGCCAGTACCCAACCCGGGACAGGGGATGAAAAACTGTTTTTT.

This chain connects TRBV11-2 to TRBJ1-3; D uncertain. Germline V lookup: CDR1 SGHAT, CDR2 FQNNGV. Trimming shortened V by 5 bases and J by 3 bases, and 8 bases separated the two germline ends. This CDR3 comprises 13 residues. CDR3 in amino acids: CASSPGDGNTIYF. CDR3 sequence (DNA): TGTGCCAGCAGCCCCGGGGATGGAAACACCATATATTTT.

This clone was seen once. The gene calls are TRBV3-1 (or the pseudogene TRBV3-2) and TRBJ2-1, with a weak D call TRBD2 (5 bases). V was cut by 1 base and J by 0 bases, with 7 bases left in between. The CDR3 is 15 amino acids. In germline, CDR1 is LGHDT, CDR2 YNNKEL (reference sequence). DNA of the CDR3: TGTGCCAGCAGCCAAGCGGCGGGCTCCTACAATGAGCAGTTCTTC. It encodes CASSQAAGSYNEQFF.

The V call is TRBV7-2, the J call TRBJ2-1; 9 nucleotides align to TRBD2. The germline V gene encodes CDR1 SGHTA and CDR2 FQGNSA. The V gene end was trimmed by 5 bases and the J gene end by 8 bases; junction bases not matched to a gene: 10. CDR3 length: 15 residues. In nucleotides, the CDR3 is TGTGCCAGCAGCCCTGCGCGCGGGAGGGTCCATGAGCAGTTCTTC. The encoded protein is CASSPARGRVHEQFF. The full variable domain, completed using reference TRBV7-2 and TRBJ2-1, is GAGVSQSPSNKVTEKGKDVELRCDPISGHTALYWYRQSLGQGLEFLIYFQGNSAPDKSGLPSDRFSAERTGGSVSTLTIQRTQQEDSAVYLCASSPARGRVHEQFFGPGTRLTVL.

The gene calls are TRBV7-2 and TRBJ2-7, with 8 bases identical to TRBD1. This CDR3 comprises 14 residues. V was pared by 3 bases and J by 2 bases, with 3 bases of the junction left unmatched. In germline, CDR1 is SGHTA, CDR2 FQGNSA. The CDR3, as DNA: TGTGCCAGCAGCTTCCCGGACAGGGCCTACGAGCAGTACTTC. As protein: CASSFPDRAYEQYF.

Comments on this clone: The same CDR3 also results from other DNA sequences found in this sample. The chain couples TRBV20-1 to TRBJ1-1; TRBD1 is a possible D gene (6 bases). The V end was cut by 3 bases, the J end by 0 bases, with 11 bases between. The CDR3 consists of 14 residues. CDR1 and CDR2 (germline): DFQATT, SNEGSKA (reference sequence). The CDR3 DNA sequence: TGCAGTGCTAGTTCCGGGACATTGAACACTGAAGCTTTCTTT. Translating it yields CSASSGTLNTEAFF.

The V call is TRBV25-1, the J call TRBJ1-1, with TRBD1 matching 7 bases. V gave up 3 bases and J gave up 1 base; unmatched junction bases: 5. The CDR3 is made up of 15 amino acids. Germline V CDR1 and CDR2: MGHDK, SYGVNS. Here the CDR3 DNA reads TGTGCCAGCAGTGAGACAGGGCGGGGGAACACTGAAGCTTTCTTT. Translated, it gives CASSETGRGNTEAFF.